Shown below are 3 T cell receptor beta chains from a single sample sequenced in a study of T cells in Graves' hyperthyroidism and ophthalmopathy. Amplification yielded TCR beta CDR3 regions, with RNA transcripts as the source. A first-round RT-PCR of the TCR CDR3 used the HTBI primer set. MiXCR was run by TCRdb on the multiplex PCR reads, yielding one entry per CDR3 protein. This table holds 610,000 or so distinct CDR3 sequences, about 45% found once. The specimen was peripheral blood or thyroid tissue (not recorded which). These receptor sequences come from a young woman with Graves' hyperthyroidism.

This clonotype was found many times. The chain is built from TRBV12-3 or TRBV12-4 and TRBJ1-5; D perhaps matches TRBD1 (5 bases). Trimming left V 1 base short and J 3 bases short, with 10 bases between. CDR3 length: 15 amino acids. This CDR3 is CASSLVSGANQPQHF. In nucleotides, the CDR3 is TGTGCCAGCAGTTTAGTATCCGGGGCCAATCAGCCCCAGCATTTT.

The V call is TRBV12-3 or TRBV12-4, the J call TRBJ1-5, with TRBD1 identical over 10 bases. The CDR3 consists of 14 residues. V dropped 5 bases and J dropped 7; count of bases not matched to a gene: 5. CDR3 protein: CASSQTGGLQPQHF. CDR3 nucleotide sequence: TGTGCCAGCAGTCAGACAGGGGGCCTGCAGCCCCAGCATTTT.

The chain combines TRBV20-1 with TRBJ2-2, with 9 bases matching TRBD2. The CDR3 runs to 14 residues. Trimming at V came to 4 bases and at J to 1 base, leaving 1 base not matched to a gene. Looked up from germline, CDR1 is DFQATT and CDR2 is SNEGSKA (reference sequence). CDR3 sequence reads: CSATSGVNTGELFF. The CDR3 DNA reads TGCAGTGCTACTAGCGGGGTGAACACCGGGGAGCTGTTTTTT.